The clone carrying this T cell receptor (beta chain) is a singleton in its sample. Its target is unknown. Germline DNA was also extracted, and blood RNA derived from unsorted whole blood. Germline assignment: CDR1 MNHNY and CDR2 SVGAGI (reference sequence). The CDR3 is 15 residues long. V was pared by 3 bases and J by 0 bases, with 11 bases between. The data belong to a study of tumor-infiltrating lymphocytes in primary liver carcinoma. Study information: The cohort consisted of patients whose primary liver carcinoma was surgically resected. Patients were men and women aged 30 to 69 years.

Using a constant-region primer together with ProtoScript II reverse transcriptase, TCR beta cDNA was made from around 500 ng of total RNA. A slightly modified ARM-PCR protocol with three nested multiplex PCR rounds produced these TCR beta libraries. For 10 cycles apiece, the opening two PCR rounds ran with TRBV1-TRBV30 forward primers and a C-beta reverse primer. Each CDR3 protein is one row after TCRdb ran MiXCR on the multiplex PCR reads. The sample includes about 180,000 distinct CDR3 sequences, approximately 60% seen only once; the top ten take 65% to 80%. Study-level points and caveats: Tumors and blood were compared for top-250-clone fraction, and tumors had the significantly higher value (p = 0.039). Tumor-blood pairs (like tumor-adjacent pairs) overlapped less than tumor region pairs did.

This TCR derives from a man aged 40-49 years with primary liver carcinoma and hepatitis B virus infection. Input material: peripheral blood. The chain recombines TRBV6-6 with TRBJ2-5, with D hard to call. The CDR3 DNA sequence: TGTGCCAGCAGTTATCGCTCAAGTCACCAAGAGACCCAGTACTTC. This codes for CASSYRSSHQETQYF.